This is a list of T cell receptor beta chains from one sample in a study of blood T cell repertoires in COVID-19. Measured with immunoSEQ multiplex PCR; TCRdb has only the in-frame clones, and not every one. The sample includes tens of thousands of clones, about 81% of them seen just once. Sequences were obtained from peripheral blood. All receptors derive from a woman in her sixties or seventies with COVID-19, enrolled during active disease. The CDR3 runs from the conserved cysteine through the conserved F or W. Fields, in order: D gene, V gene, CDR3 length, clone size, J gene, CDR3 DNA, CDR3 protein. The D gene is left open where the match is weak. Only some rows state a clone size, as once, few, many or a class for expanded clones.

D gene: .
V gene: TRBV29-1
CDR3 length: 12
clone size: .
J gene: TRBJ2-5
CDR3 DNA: TGCAGCGGGGGAGGGGGCCCAGAGACCCAGTACTTC
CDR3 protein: CSGGGGPETQYF

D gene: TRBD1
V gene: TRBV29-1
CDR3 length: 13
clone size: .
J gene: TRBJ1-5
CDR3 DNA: TGCAGCGTTTTTACAGGGGGCAATCAGCCCCAGCATTTT
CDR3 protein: CSVFTGGNQPQHF

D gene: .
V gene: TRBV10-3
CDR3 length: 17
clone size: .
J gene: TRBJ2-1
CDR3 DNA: TGTGCCATCAGTCGACCGCAAGACAGGCCAATCTACAATGAGCAGTTCTTC
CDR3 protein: CAISRPQDRPIYNEQFF

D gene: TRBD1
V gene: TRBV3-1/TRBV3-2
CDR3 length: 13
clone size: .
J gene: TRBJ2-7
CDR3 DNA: TGTGCCAGCGAGGACAGGGGGCGGGCCGAGCAGTACTTC
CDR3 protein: CASEDRGRAEQYF

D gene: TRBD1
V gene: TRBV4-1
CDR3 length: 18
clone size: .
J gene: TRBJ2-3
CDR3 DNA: TGCGCCAGCAGCCAAGAAACTAGGACAGGGGACGGCACAGATACGCAGTATTTT
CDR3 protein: CASSQETRTGDGTDTQYF

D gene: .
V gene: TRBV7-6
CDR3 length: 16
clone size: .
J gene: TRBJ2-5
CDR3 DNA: TGTGCCAGCAGCTTTAAATACACCTGGACAGAGGAGACCCAGTACTTC
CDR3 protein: CASSFKYTWTEETQYF

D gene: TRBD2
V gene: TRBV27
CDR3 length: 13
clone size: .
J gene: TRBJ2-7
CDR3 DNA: TGTGCCAGCAGGGTCGGGGGGACCAACGAGCAGTACTTC
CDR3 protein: CASRVGGTNEQYF

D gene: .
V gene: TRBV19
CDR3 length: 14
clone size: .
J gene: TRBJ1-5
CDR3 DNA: TGTGCCAGTAGTGGCGGGGGAGGCAATCAGCCCCAGCATTTT
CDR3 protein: CASSGGGGNQPQHF

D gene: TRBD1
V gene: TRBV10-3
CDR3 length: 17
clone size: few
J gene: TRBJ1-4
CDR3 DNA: TGTGCCATCAGTGCGAGAGGACAGGGGGCGCAAACTGGTAAACTGTTTTTT
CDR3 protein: CAISARGQGAQTGKLFF

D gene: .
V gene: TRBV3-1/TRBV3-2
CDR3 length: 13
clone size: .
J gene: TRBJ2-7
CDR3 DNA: TGTGCCAGCAGCCAAGATCCCAAAAACGAGCAGTACTTC
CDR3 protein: CASSQDPKNEQYF

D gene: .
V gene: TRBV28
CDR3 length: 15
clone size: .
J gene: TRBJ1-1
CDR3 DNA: TGTGCCAGCAGTTTGCTTGGGGCCGTGAACACTGAAGCTTTCTTT
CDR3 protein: CASSLLGAVNTEAFF

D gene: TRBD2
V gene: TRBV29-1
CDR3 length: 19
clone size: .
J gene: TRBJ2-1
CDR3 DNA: TGCAGCGTGACCTTAGTCCCGGGACTAGCGGGAGGGTCCTACAATGAGCAGTTCTTC
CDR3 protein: CSVTLVPGLAGGSYNEQFF

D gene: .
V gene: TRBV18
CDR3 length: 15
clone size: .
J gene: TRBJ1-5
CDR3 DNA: TGTGCCAGCTCACTAGACAATGCGCGCAATCAGCCCCAGCATTTT
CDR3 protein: CASSLDNARNQPQHF

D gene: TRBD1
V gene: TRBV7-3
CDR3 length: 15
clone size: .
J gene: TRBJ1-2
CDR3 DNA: TGTGCCAGCAGCGCGCAGCCGGGACAGGGATATGGCTACACCTTC
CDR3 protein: CASSAQPGQGYGYTF

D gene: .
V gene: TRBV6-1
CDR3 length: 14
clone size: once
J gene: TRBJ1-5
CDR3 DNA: TGTGCCAGCAGTGAGGCAGGGGCTGGACAGCCCCAGCATTTT
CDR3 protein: CASSEAGAGQPQHF

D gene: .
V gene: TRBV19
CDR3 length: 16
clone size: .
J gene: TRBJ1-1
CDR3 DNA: TGTGCCAGTAGTGCCAGGGGTATTAATTTTGACACTGAAGCTTTCTTT
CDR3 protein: CASSARGINFDTEAFF

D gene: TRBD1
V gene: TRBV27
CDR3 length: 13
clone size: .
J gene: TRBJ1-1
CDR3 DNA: TGTGCCAGCAGTTTCTACAGGGGTTATGAAGCTTTCTTT
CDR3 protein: CASSFYRGYEAFF

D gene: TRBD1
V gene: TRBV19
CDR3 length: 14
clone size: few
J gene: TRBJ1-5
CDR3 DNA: TGTGCCAGTAGCGGGACAGGGTTGGATCAGCCCCAGCATTTT
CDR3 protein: CASSGTGLDQPQHF

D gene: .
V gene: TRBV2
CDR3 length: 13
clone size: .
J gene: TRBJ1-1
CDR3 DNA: TGTGCCAGCAGTGTCTTCTCGGACACTGAAGCTTTCTTT
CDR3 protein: CASSVFSDTEAFF

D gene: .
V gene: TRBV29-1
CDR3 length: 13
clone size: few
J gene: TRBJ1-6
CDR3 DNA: TGCAGCGCCCGCAGCTCCTATAATTCACCCCTCCACTTT
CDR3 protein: CSARSSYNSPLHF

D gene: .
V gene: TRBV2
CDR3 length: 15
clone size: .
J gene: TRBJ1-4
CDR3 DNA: TGTGCCAGCAGTGAAGCGCGGCAGCTGAATGAAAAACTGTTTTTT
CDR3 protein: CASSEARQLNEKLFF

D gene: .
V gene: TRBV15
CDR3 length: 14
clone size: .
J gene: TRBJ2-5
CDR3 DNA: TGTGCCACCAGCAGTGGGGGGAACCAAGAGACCCAGTACTTC
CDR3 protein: CATSSGGNQETQYF